This T cell receptor (beta chain) was sequenced for a study of blood T cells in healthy people across ages. General study points: The fall in TCR beta diversity per million T cells was roughly linear with age. Both higher diversity and more naive CD4+ cells marked long-lived donors when set against aged donors. Not knowing donor CMV status may have confounded expanded clonotype changes.

Each sample provided at least 6 micrograms of extracted total RNA. This clonotype was counted only a few times. Its target is not known. A second PCR, run for about 6 to 12 cycles, used a sample-barcoded 5' primer plus a J-beta primer mix. From the 5' RACE reads, TCRdb called clonotypes with MiXCR, one entry per CDR3 protein. The repertoire holds 1.5 million to 1.8 million distinct CDR3 sequences, with 40% to 45% as singletons. This CDR3 spans 12 amino acids. Germline CDR1 is DFQATT and CDR2 is SNEGSKA (reference sequence). V was cut by 5 bases and J by 6 bases, with 14 bases left in between. The receptor comes from a woman younger than 35 in good health. The chain links TRBV20-1 to TRBJ2-7; perhaps TRBD2 as D (7 bases). The source material was blood. This CDR3 is CSAYGGPSEQYF. The CDR3 DNA sequence: TGCAGTGCTTACGGGGGGCCTTCCGAGCAGTACTTC.